The 23 T cell receptor beta chains listed next were all sequenced from one sample in a study of cytomegalovirus exposure and HLA in healthy donors (dated by TCRdb to the late 2010s). Libraries were built with the immunoSEQ multiplex PCR assay. The multiplex PCR relied on a mix of 60 forward primers for TCR Vbeta segments and 13 reverse primers for TCR Jbeta segments. TCRdb's version of the immuneACCESS table is confined to in-frame rearrangements and falls short of the full clone set. An unresolved V gene accounts for under half of the shortfall where checked; the remainder is of unknown origin. The sample contains 200,000 to 250,000 clones, 60% to 80% of them found a single time. Of the sample, 1.8% is held by the ten largest clones. Source material: PBMCs. The receptors were gathered from a young woman in good health and CMV-seronegative.

V and J are TRBV4-1 and TRBJ1-2, with D tentatively TRBD1 (5 bases). V was shortened by 2 bases and J by 8 bases, with 12 bases between the two germline ends. From germline, CDR1 is MGHRA and CDR2 YSYEKL. The CDR3 contains 13 residues. The CDR3 DNA reads TGCGCCAGCAGCCAATCGGGGGTTTGGGGCTACACCTTC. Translating gives CASSQSGVWGYTF.

V gene TRBV18 combines with J gene TRBJ1-5, with 9 nucleotides matching TRBD1. Trimming at V came to 6 bases and at J to 3 bases, leaving 6 bases not matched to a gene. The CDR3 spans 15 residues. CDR1 is KGHSH, CDR2 LQKENI, per germline. CDR3 region: CASSRDREVNQPQHF. DNA for the CDR3: TGTGCCAGCTCGAGGGACAGGGAAGTCAATCAGCCCCAGCATTTT.

The chain couples TRBV7-8 to TRBJ2-2; the D gene is possibly TRBD1 (5 bases). This CDR3 region has 13 residues. The V end lost 11 bases, the J end lost 3 bases, and 13 bases lay between the germline ends. In germline, CDR1 is SGHVS, CDR2 FQNEAQ. The CDR3 sequence is CALGLEYTGELFF. DNA for the CDR3: TGTGCCTTGGGGCTAGAGTACACCGGGGAGCTGTTTTTT.

This chain joins TRBV5-1 and TRBJ2-3; D is perhaps TRBD2 (5 bases). V shed 4 bases and J shed 3 bases, with 15 bases lying between them. Looked up from germline, CDR1 is SGHRS and CDR2 is YFSETQ. CDR3 length: 15 amino acids. DNA for the CDR3: TGCGCCAGCAGCCGAACGGTAGGGAGTACAGATACGCAGTATTTT. The encoded protein is CASSRTVGSTDTQYF. The full variable domain, completed using reference TRBV5-1 and TRBJ2-3, is KAGVTQTPRYLIKTRGQQVTLSCSPISGHRSVSWYQQTPGQGLQFLFEYFSETQRNKGNFPGRFSGRQFSNSRSEMNVSTLELGDSALYLCASSRTVGSTDTQYFGPGTRLTVL.

In regard to this clone: Germline and junction disagree at one end, which may indicate a read error. In nucleotides, the CDR3 is TGTGCTAGCAGCTTGGACGGGGGGGCCGCCGAGACCCAGTACTTC. Translated: CASSLDGGAAETQYF. This chain joins TRBV7-7 and TRBJ2-5; 8 nucleotides agree with TRBD2. In germline, CDR1 is SSHAT, CDR2 FNYEAQ (reference sequence). The CDR3 is 15 amino acids.

The rearrangement uses TRBV4-2 and TRBJ1-4; a possible D gene is TRBD1 (5 bases). The CDR3 length is 17 residues. Germline loops: CDR1 LGHNA, CDR2 YNFKEQ. Trimming left V 0 bases short and J 0 bases short, with 11 bases between. In DNA, the CDR3 is TGTGCCAGCAGCCAAGAAGGGGTGTCCGCAACTAATGAAAAACTGTTTTTT. The encoded protein is CASSQEGVSATNEKLFF.

The rearrangement joins TRBV7-8 to TRBJ2-1; 8 bases map to TRBD2. The J segment lost 8 bases and the V segment lost 0 bases, leaving 3 bases of the junction unmatched. This CDR3 has 14 residues. CDR1 SGHVS and CDR2 FQNEAQ come from the germline V gene. CDR3 bases: TGTGCCAGCAGCTTAGCGACTAGCGTACATGAGCAGTTCTTC. This codes for CASSLATSVHEQFF.

In its sample, this clone was seen once. The chain joins TRBV4-2 to TRBJ1-2; 9 bases fit TRBD1. CDR1 is LGHNA, CDR2 YNFKEQ, per germline. V trimming: 10 bases; J trimming: 3 bases; junction bases outside the gene matches: 12. There are 15 residues in the CDR3. The CDR3, as DNA: TGTGCCACAGGGACAGGGCCCGTAACCGACTATGGCTACACCTTC. Translated: CATGTGPVTDYGYTF.

A remark on this clone: Mismatch with germline at one junction end may stem from a read error. This rearrangement joins TRBV7-9 to TRBJ2-7; D not resolved. CDR1 SEHNR and CDR2 FQNEAQ come from the germline V gene (reference sequence). This CDR3 has 13 amino acids. For the CDR3, the DNA is TGTTCCAGCAGCTCCCGCGTAAGCTACGAGCAGTACTTC. Translating it yields CSSSSRVSYEQYF.

This clone was seen more than once but under ten times. The chain recombines TRBV19 with TRBJ2-7, with 7 nucleotides matching TRBD1. This CDR3 is built from 15 residues. V was pared by 0 bases and J by 7 bases, with 9 bases of the junction left unmatched. CDR1 is LNHDA and CDR2 is SQIVND in the germline V gene (reference sequence). In nucleotides, the CDR3 is TGTGCCAGTAGTATAGATGGGACAGTAGAGAGGGAGCAGTACTTC. Amino acid sequence: CASSIDGTVEREQYF. Together with reference TRBV19 and TRBJ2-7, the CDR3 gives the full variable domain: DGGITQSPKYLFRKEGQNVTLSCEQNLNHDAMYWYRQDPGQGLRLIYYSQIVNDFQKGDIAEGYSVSREKKESFPLTVTSAQKNPTAFYLCASSIDGTVEREQYFGPGTRLTVT.

The rearrangement links TRBV19 to TRBJ2-1; unclear D gene. CDR1 and CDR2 from the germline V gene are LNHDA and SQIVND (reference sequence). V shed 0 bases and J shed 11 bases, with 8 bases lying between them. The length of the CDR3 is 12 residues. This CDR3 is CASSIDDQKQFF. CDR3 nucleotide sequence: TGTGCCAGTAGTATAGATGATCAGAAGCAGTTCTTC.

CDR3 in amino acids: CASSPLGGVTGELFF. CDR3 sequence (DNA): TGTGCCAGCAGCCCCCTGGGAGGGGTCACCGGGGAGCTGTTTTTT. The chain employs TRBV7-9 and TRBJ2-2; 7 bases agree with TRBD2. The CDR3 spans 15 residues. V trimming: 5 bases; J trimming: 4 bases; junction bases outside the gene matches: 7. Germline V gives CDR1 SEHNR, CDR2 FQNEAQ (reference sequence).

This sequence joins TRBV11-2 and TRBJ2-2; 7 bases line up with TRBD2. V lost 2 bases and J lost 4; bases outside the gene matches: 7. The CDR3 is made up of 16 amino acids. Germline loops: CDR1 SGHAT, CDR2 FQNNGV. The chain's CDR3 is CASSLRGGRGTGELFF. CDR3 bases: TGTGCCAGCAGCTTACGCGGGGGAAGGGGCACCGGGGAGCTGTTTTTT.

This clone was seen once. V usage is TRBV12-5 and J usage is TRBJ2-3; 11 bases match TRBD2. The CDR3 is 16 amino acids. Germline-derived CDR1 and CDR2 are LGHNT and FRNRAP. The trim removed 6 bases at V and 4 bases at J, leaving 9 bases unmatched. The CDR3 here is CASGNPGLAAADTQYF. The CDR3 coding sequence is TGTGCTAGTGGAAATCCGGGACTAGCGGCCGCAGATACGCAGTATTTT.

This clone has just a few counts. The genes are TRBV5-1 and TRBJ1-1, with D unclear. CDR1 is SGHRS and CDR2 is YFSETQ in the germline V gene. Trimming cost V 2 bases and J 1 base, with 9 bases left between them. The CDR3 contains 14 residues. The CDR3 sequence is CASSFSAGNTEAFF. The CDR3 nucleotides are TGCGCCAGCAGCTTTTCTGCAGGGAACACTGAAGCTTTCTTT.

This clone has a handful of counts. The rearrangement uses TRBV7-2 and TRBJ2-7, with D possibly TRBD2 on 5 matching bases. Germline V gene lookup returns CDR1 SGHTA and CDR2 FQGNSA. V lost 5 bases, J lost 0 bases, and 11 bases lay in between. This CDR3 comprises 14 residues. The CDR3, as DNA: TGTGCCAGCAGCCCCGGACGGGACTCCTACGAGCAGTACTTC. Translation: CASSPGRDSYEQYF.

This clone was detected a few times. The chain is built from TRBV9 and TRBJ2-5; 7 bases align to TRBD2. This CDR3 has 13 residues. Looked up from germline, CDR1 is SGDLS and CDR2 is YYNGEE. V lost 7 bases and J lost 3; bases outside the gene matches: 6. The CDR3 bases are TGTGCCAGCTCCAGCGGGATGGAAGAGACCCAGTACTTC. Amino acid sequence: CASSSGMEETQYF.

This chain joins TRBV7-9 and TRBJ1-3, with D perhaps matching TRBD1 (5 bases). This CDR3 has 14 amino acids. Trimming took off 11 bases at V and 0 bases at J, with 14 bases between the two ends. Looked up from germline, CDR1 is SEHNR and CDR2 is FQNEAQ (reference sequence). CDR3 coding DNA: TGTGCCTTACGGGGGGAAAGCTCTGGAAACACCATATATTTT. Translated, it gives CALRGESSGNTIYF.

CDR3: CASSYGWGSEAFF. CDR3 nucleotide sequence: TGTGCCAGCAGTTACGGCTGGGGCTCTGAAGCTTTCTTT. The chain employs TRBV6-6 and TRBJ1-1; D might be TRBD1 (5 bases). The CDR3 consists of 13 residues. Per the germline V gene, CDR1 is MNHNY and CDR2 is SVGAGI (reference sequence). The V end was cut by 2 bases, the J end by 6 bases, with 10 bases between.

The chain has TRBV4-2 and TRBJ1-1, with D possibly TRBD1 on 5 matching bases. This CDR3 has 16 amino acids. Trimming stripped 1 base from V and 4 bases from J, with 16 bases between. CDR1 and CDR2 from the germline V gene are LGHNA and YNFKEQ. The CDR3 bases are TGTGCCAGCAGCCAAGGGGGGGGAGGTTACGGCACTGAAGCTTTCTTT. Protein product: CASSQGGGGYGTEAFF.

This chain links TRBV29-1 with TRBJ2-7; TRBD1 matches at 9 bases. J gave up 5 bases and V 0 bases, and 8 bases lay outside the gene matches. CDR1 and CDR2 from the germline V gene are SQVTM and ANQGSEA. The CDR3 length is 15 residues. The CDR3 bases are TGCAGCGTTGAAGATCACGACAGGGGGGAGGACGAGCAGTACTTC. Its translation is CSVEDHDRGEDEQYF.

This clone has more than one count but fewer than ten. The chain uses TRBV5-1 and TRBJ1-1; no clear D gene. Trimming left V 1 base short and J 1 base short, with 5 bases between. The CDR3 consists of 13 residues. CDR1 is SGHRS, CDR2 YFSETQ, per germline. This CDR3 is CASSLLANTEAFF. CDR3 nucleotide sequence: TGCGCCAGCAGCTTGCTGGCGAACACTGAAGCTTTCTTT.

This clone has a handful of counts. The CDR3 DNA reads as TGTGCTAGTGGTTTGTCAGGGGGCTACGAGCAGTACTTC. Its protein product is CASGLSGGYEQYF. The chain links TRBV12-5 to TRBJ2-7; the match to TRBD1 covers 7 bases. V lost 2 bases, J lost 3 bases, and 1 base stayed unmatched. CDR3 size: 13 residues. Germline V lookup: CDR1 LGHNT, CDR2 FRNRAP.